A single sample is the source of the 17 T cell receptor beta chains below, sequenced in a study of T cell repertoires in cytomegalovirus infection. TCRdb reanalysed the reads using MiXCR and keeps one entry per CDR3 protein. Of a few hundred thousand distinct CDR3 sequences in the sample, approximately 9% were seen once. Sequenced material: PBMCs. Source of these receptors: a human donor in good health (CMV status not recorded). Some clones in this sample may be carry-over from other donors' samples.

About this clonotype itself: Sequence at one end of the junction differs from germline and may be a read error. The chain recombines TRBV7-2 with TRBJ1-6; 9 positions agree with TRBD1. The CDR3 length is 15 residues. Germline V gene data show CDR1 as SGHTA and CDR2 as FQGNSA. CDR3 nucleotides: TGTGCCAGCAGCCCCGGGACAGGGTATAGTTCACCCCTCCACTTT. This translates into CASSPGTGYSSPLHF.

This clonotype was counted at least ten times. The chain is built from TRBV7-2 and TRBJ1-2; tentatively, D is TRBD1 (5 bases). Deletions cut 1 base from V and 4 bases from J, with 13 bases between. The CDR3 contains 15 residues. Looked up from germline, CDR1 is SGHTA and CDR2 is FQGNSA. The CDR3 DNA sequence: TGTGCCAGCAGCTTAGGGGCAGGGTCCATCTATGGCTACACCTTC. Protein: CASSLGAGSIYGYTF.

The chain joins TRBV12-3 or TRBV12-4 to TRBJ1-1, with 10 bases fitting TRBD1. The CDR3 covers 14 residues. Germline trimming cut 6 bases from V and 3 bases from J; bases unmatched to any gene: 4. CDR3 sequence reads: CASRTGTGDTEAFF. Here the CDR3 DNA reads TGTGCCAGCAGGACCGGGACAGGGGACACTGAAGCTTTCTTT.

There are many counts of this clonotype. The chain is built from TRBV7-2 and TRBJ2-3, with D tentatively TRBD2 (7 bases). The CDR3 length is 16 residues. Trimming pared 5 bases from V and 2 bases from J, leaving 17 bases between. Germline loops: CDR1 SGHTA, CDR2 FQGNSA. CDR3 in amino acids: CASSQGGGGFTDTQYF. CDR3 coding DNA: TGTGCCAGCAGCCAAGGGGGGGGGGGATTCACAGATACGCAGTATTTT.

A word on this clonotype: Compared with germline, one end of the junction differs, possibly owing to a read error. The rearrangement links TRBV20-1 to TRBJ1-5; D uncertain. Germline V gene lookup returns CDR1 DFQATT and CDR2 SNEGSKA (reference sequence). The CDR3 has 15 amino acids. In nucleotides, the CDR3 is TGCAGAGCTAGAGATACATCGGGAGTCAATCAGCCCCAGCATTTT. Protein: CRARDTSGVNQPQHF.

At least ten counts were recorded for this clonotype. V and J are TRBV2 and TRBJ1-2, with 11 bases lining up with TRBD1. The V gene's germline CDR1 is SNHLY and CDR2 FYNNEI. V trimming: 5 bases; J trimming: 4 bases; junction bases outside the gene matches: 9. The CDR3 has 16 amino acids. The CDR3: CASSLQDRGLSYGYTF. DNA of the CDR3: TGTGCCAGCAGTCTTCAGGACAGGGGGCTTTCCTATGGCTACACCTTC.

The V call is TRBV6-8, the J call TRBJ2-2, with TRBD1 as a possible D gene (7 bases). The CDR3 is 13 amino acids. Trimming removed 7 bases at V and 5 bases at J, with 11 bases between. In germline, CDR1 is MNHGY, CDR2 SAAAGT. CDR3 bases: TGTGCCAGCAAACCAGGGGGGACCGGGGAGCTGTTTTTT. Amino acid sequence: CASKPGGTGELFF.

This clonotype was counted ten times or more. The chain is built from TRBV12-3 or TRBV12-4 and TRBJ2-1, with D perhaps TRBD1 (6 bases). This CDR3 region has 13 residues. Trimming took off 7 bases at V and 8 bases at J, with 15 bases between the two ends. The CDR3 loop reads CASIPTGSHEQFF. In DNA form, the CDR3 reads TGTGCCAGCATTCCAACAGGGTCCCATGAGCAGTTCTTC.

The chain links TRBV12-3 or TRBV12-4 to TRBJ1-5; 7 bases line up with TRBD1. This CDR3 contains 17 residues. After removal of 3 bases from V and 2 bases from J, the junction contained 10 bases not matched to a gene. The CDR3 nucleotides read TGTGCCAGCAGTTTGACCCCAGGGGGGCTCGGCAATCAGCCCCAGCATTTT. This translates into CASSLTPGGLGNQPQHF.

This clonotype was observed many times. This chain connects TRBV7-2 to TRBJ2-7, with 8 positions matching TRBD2. Looked up from germline, CDR1 is SGHTA and CDR2 is FQGNSA. Trimming took 3 bases from V and 3 from J; bases not matched to a gene: 7. CDR3 length equals 15 residues. CDR3 sequence reads: CASSFGNGGVYEQYF. CDR3 nucleotide sequence: TGTGCCAGCAGCTTTGGCAACGGGGGGGTCTACGAGCAGTACTTC. Based on the CDR3 plus reference TRBV7-2 and TRBJ2-7, the full variable domain is GAGVSQSPSNKVTEKGKDVELRCDPISGHTALYWYRQSLGQGLEFLIYFQGNSAPDKSGLPSDRFSAERTGGSVSTLTIQRTQQEDSAVYLCASSFGNGGVYEQYFGPGTRLTVT.

This clonotype was detected ten times or more. The chain recombines TRBV19 with TRBJ1-2, with a tentative D call TRBD1 (6 bases). The V gene lost 5 bases and the J gene lost 8 bases, with 15 bases spanning the gap. The germline gives CDR1 LNHDA, CDR2 SQIVND (reference sequence). The CDR3 is made up of 13 amino acids. CDR3 sequence reads: CASSSPGARGYTF. Here the CDR3 DNA reads TGTGCCAGTAGTTCCCCGGGGGCTCGAGGCTACACCTTC.

In this sample, this clonotype turned up many times. This chain uses TRBV27 with TRBJ2-1; 7 bases are shared with TRBD1. The V and J ends lost 2 bases and 7 bases, in that order; junction bases with no gene match: 14. Germline V gene lookup returns CDR1 MNHEY and CDR2 SMNVEV (reference sequence). The CDR3 totals 17 residues. This CDR3 is CASSLGTRRDRRNEQFF. In nucleotides, the CDR3 is TGTGCCAGCAGTTTAGGGACACGCCGGGACAGAAGAAATGAGCAGTTCTTC.

The chain employs TRBV11-2 and TRBJ2-1; 16 bases map to TRBD2. Trimming at V came to 2 bases and at J to 7 bases, leaving 14 bases not matched to a gene. The CDR3 extends over 20 amino acids. Germline V gene data show CDR1 as SGHAT and CDR2 as FQNNGV. For the CDR3, the DNA is TGTGCCAGCAGCTTATACGCCGGGACTAGCGGGAGGGGGGCCCGGAATGAGCAGTTCTTC. Translation gives CASSLYAGTSGRGARNEQFF.

This clonotype showed up many times. V is TRBV7-2 and J is TRBJ2-3, with D perhaps TRBD1 or TRBD2 (6 bases each). V lost 2 bases and J lost 15, with 18 bases in between. The CDR3 covers 13 residues. Germline CDR1 and CDR2: SGHTA and FQGNSA. CDR3 in amino acids: CASSLSNGGPTYF. CDR3 DNA: TGTGCCAGCAGCTTATCTAACGGGGGCCCTACCTATTTT.

The chain links TRBV19 to TRBJ1-4; D is unclear. V was shortened by 4 bases and J by 0 bases, with 9 bases between the two germline ends. In germline, CDR1 is LNHDA, CDR2 SQIVND (reference sequence). There are 15 residues in the CDR3. This chain's CDR3 is CASSRGYATNEKLFF. CDR3 in DNA: TGTGCCAGTAGTAGAGGATATGCAACTAATGAAAAACTGTTTTTT.

This clonotype was seen at least ten times. The chain joins TRBV4-3 to TRBJ1-2; D might be TRBD1 (6 bases). Trimming cost V 4 bases and J 4 bases, with 16 bases left between them. The CDR3 sequence is 15 residues long. Germline CDR1 reads LGHNA; CDR2 reads YSLEER. CDR3 bases: TGCGCCAGCAGCCTAGAGCGACAGGTTATCTATGGCTACACCTTC. It specifies CASSLERQVIYGYTF.

Only a few counts were recorded for this clonotype. The chain carries TRBV28 and TRBJ2-2; the match to TRBD2 covers 7 bases. Germline values: CDR1 MDHEN, CDR2 SYDVKM. The CDR3 extends over 16 amino acids. J lost 0 bases, V lost 6 bases, and 7 bases had no gene match. The DNA of the CDR3 is TGTGCCAGCAGGAGGGGTCGGGAGGCGAACACCGGGGAGCTGTTTTTT. Amino acids: CASRRGREANTGELFF.